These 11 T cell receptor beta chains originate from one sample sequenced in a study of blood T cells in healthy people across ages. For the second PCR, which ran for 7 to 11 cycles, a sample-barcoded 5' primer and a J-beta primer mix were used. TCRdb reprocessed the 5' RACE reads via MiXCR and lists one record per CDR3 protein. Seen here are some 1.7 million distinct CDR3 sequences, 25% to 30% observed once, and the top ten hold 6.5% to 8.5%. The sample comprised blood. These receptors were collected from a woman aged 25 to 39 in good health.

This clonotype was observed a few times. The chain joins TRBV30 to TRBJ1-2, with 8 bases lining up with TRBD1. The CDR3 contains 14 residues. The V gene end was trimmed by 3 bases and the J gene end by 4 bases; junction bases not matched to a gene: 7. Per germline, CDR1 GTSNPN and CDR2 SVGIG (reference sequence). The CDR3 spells CAWRTGEVAYGYTF. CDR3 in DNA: TGTGCCTGGAGGACAGGGGAAGTGGCCTATGGCTACACCTTC.

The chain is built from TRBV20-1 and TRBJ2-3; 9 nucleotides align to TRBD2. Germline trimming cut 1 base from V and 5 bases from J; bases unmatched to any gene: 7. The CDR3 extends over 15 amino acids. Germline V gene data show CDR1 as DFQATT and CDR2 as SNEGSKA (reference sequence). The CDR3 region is CSARGSGGTGDTQYF. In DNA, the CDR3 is TGCAGTGCTAGAGGGAGCGGGGGGACGGGAGATACGCAGTATTTT.

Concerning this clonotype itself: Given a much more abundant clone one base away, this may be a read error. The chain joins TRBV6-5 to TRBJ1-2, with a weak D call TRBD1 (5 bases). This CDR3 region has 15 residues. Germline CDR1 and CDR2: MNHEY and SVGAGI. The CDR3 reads CASSTQGTTFYGHTF. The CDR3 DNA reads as TGTGCCAGCAGTACCCAGGGTACTACATTTTATGGCCACACCTTC.

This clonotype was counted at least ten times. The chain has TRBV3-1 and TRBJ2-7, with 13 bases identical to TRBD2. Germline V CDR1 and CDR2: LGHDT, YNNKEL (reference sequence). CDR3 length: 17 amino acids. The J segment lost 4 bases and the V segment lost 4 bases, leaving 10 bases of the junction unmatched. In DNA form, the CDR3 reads TGTGCCAGCAGCCTCCGAGGACTAGCGGGAGTTTTGTACGAGCAGTACTTC. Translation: CASSLRGLAGVLYEQYF.

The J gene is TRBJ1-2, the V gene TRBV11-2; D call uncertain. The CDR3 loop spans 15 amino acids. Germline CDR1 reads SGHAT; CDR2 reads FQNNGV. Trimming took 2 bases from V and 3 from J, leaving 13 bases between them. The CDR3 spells CASSLTGFFDYGYTF. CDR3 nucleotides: TGTGCCAGCAGCTTAACGGGATTTTTCGACTATGGCTACACCTTC. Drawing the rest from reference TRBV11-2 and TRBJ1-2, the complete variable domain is EAGVAQSPRYKIIEKRQSVAFWCNPISGHATLYWYQQILGQGPKLLIQFQNNGVVDDSQLPKDRFSAERLKGVDSTLKIQPAKLEDSAVYLCASSLTGFFDYGYTFGSGTRLTVV.

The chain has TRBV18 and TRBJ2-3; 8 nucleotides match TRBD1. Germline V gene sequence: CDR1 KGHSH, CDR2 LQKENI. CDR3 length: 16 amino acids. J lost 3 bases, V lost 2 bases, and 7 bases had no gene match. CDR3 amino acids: CASSPGQGYLTDTQYF. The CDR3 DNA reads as TGTGCCAGCTCACCAGGACAGGGATATCTAACAGATACGCAGTATTTT.

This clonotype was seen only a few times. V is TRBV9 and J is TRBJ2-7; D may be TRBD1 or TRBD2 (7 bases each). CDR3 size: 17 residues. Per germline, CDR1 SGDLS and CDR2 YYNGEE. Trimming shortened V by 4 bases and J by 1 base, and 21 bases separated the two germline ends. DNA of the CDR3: TGTGCCAGCAGCCCAAAAAGAGGGGGCGGGAGATCCTACGAGCAGTACTTC. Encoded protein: CASSPKRGGGRSYEQYF.

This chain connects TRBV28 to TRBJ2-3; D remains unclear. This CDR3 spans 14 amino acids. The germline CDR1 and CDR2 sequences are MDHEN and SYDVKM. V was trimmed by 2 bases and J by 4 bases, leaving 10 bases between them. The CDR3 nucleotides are TGTGCCAGCAGTTTAAGGTCCCTCCCAGATACGCAGTATTTT. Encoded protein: CASSLRSLPDTQYF. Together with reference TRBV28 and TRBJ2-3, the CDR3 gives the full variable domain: DVKVTQSSRYLVKRTGEKVFLECVQDMDHENMFWYRQDPGLGLRLIYFSYDVKMKEKGDIPEGYSVSREKKERFSLILESASTNQTSMYLCASSLRSLPDTQYFGPGTRLTVL.

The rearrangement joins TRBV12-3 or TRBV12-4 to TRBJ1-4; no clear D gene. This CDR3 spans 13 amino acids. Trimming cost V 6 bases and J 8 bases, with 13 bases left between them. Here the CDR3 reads CASRLTTGEKLFF. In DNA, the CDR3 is TGTGCCAGCAGGCTAACCACGGGGGAAAAACTGTTTTTT.

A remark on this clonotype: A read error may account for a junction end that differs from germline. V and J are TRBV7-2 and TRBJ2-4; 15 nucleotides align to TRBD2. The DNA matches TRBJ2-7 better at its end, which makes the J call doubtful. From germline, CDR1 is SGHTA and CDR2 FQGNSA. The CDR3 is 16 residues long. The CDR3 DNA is TGTGCCAACAGCTTAGGACTAGCGGGAGGGGCTTACGAGCAGTACTTC. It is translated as CANSLGLAGGAYEQYF.

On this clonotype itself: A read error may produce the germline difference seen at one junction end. The CDR3 is CASSSRTQGLFRTGELFF. The CDR3 bases are TGCGCCAGCAGCTCCCGGACGCAGGGGCTGTTTAGGACCGGGGAGCTGTTTTTT. The chain combines TRBV7-9 with TRBJ2-2; the D gene is possibly TRBD1 (6 bases). Germline values: CDR1 SEHNR, CDR2 FQNEAQ (reference sequence). The CDR3 is made up of 18 amino acids.